This T cell receptor (beta chain) was captured in a study of cytomegalovirus exposure and HLA in healthy donors. Notes on the study in general: Subsequent analysis revealed that first-cohort TCR clusters tended to co-occur in the 120 validation repertoires. Reports indicated that the classifier achieved high specificity and sensitivity in diagnosing cytomegalovirus status.

To note about this clone: No antigen is known for it.

Using immunoSEQ multiplex PCR, the repertoire was profiled, and TCRdb retains in-frame clones only, with some absent. The top ten clones hold about 0.75% of a sample with about 150,000 clones, just over 90% of them seen once. Trimming took 5 bases from V and 3 from J, leaving 13 bases between them. CDR1 and CDR2 from the germline V gene are SGHTA and FQGNSA. The CDR3 contains 14 residues. The sequenced sample was PBMCs. The sequence derives from a man between 18 and 29 years old in good health and CMV-seronegative. J is TRBJ2-5 and V is TRBV7-2, with D maybe TRBD1 (6 bases). The CDR3: CASSPGQQKETQYF. The CDR3 DNA is TGTGCCAGCAGCCCCGGACAGCAGAAAGAGACCCAGTACTTC.